The T cell receptor (beta chain) under discussion was sequenced for a study of T cells in localized non-small cell lung cancer. Study-level results: Owing to sequencing of a solitary tumor region, heterogeneity cannot be discounted. A raised T cell density in blood coincided with lengthier overall survival.

This clone was observed a single time. What it recognizes is unknown. This CDR3 contains 14 residues. With 4 bases removed from V and 7 bases from J, the gap between germline ends came to 14 bases. Looked up from germline, CDR1 is LNHDA and CDR2 is SQIVND (reference sequence). Data came from immunoSEQ multiplex PCR; TCRdb stores just in-frame clones and leaves some out. The table includes 21,000 or so clones, over 75% detected once. This rearrangement joins TRBV19 to TRBJ2-1; D is perhaps TRBD1 or TRBD2 (6 bases each). The sample consisted of PBMCs, taken before any cancer treatment. The clonotype originates from a woman aged 40 to 75 with stage II squamous cell lung carcinoma. CDR3: CASSTEGGMNEQFF. CDR3 nucleotides: TGTGCCAGTAGTACGGAAGGGGGGATGAATGAGCAGTTCTTC.